The rows below give T cell receptor beta chains drawn from one sample of a study of metastatic and nonmetastatic thyroid tumors. From the PCR reads, TCRdb re-called clones with MiXCR. The sample holds under 25,000 clones, about a quarter seen once. The sample taken for sequencing was blood. Receptors were obtained from a female donor with papillary thyroid cancer or a benign thyroid nodule (not recorded which). Some clones in this sample may be carry-over from other donors' samples. Each CDR3 is given without its conserved first and last residue.

cdr3_aa	v_call	j_call
ASSIQETNQPQH	TRBV19	TRBJ1-5
ASSSLGQGYGYT	TRBV11-2	TRBJ1-2
AIIHTTQETQY	TRBV12-3/TRBV12-4	TRBJ2-5
ASSLLGVEQY	TRBV7-2	TRBJ2-7
ASRRTLSGANVLT	TRBV11-2	TRBJ2-6
SSSSSGGRRSYNEQF	TRBV27	TRBJ2-1
ASSLGGNTEAF	TRBV11-3	TRBJ1-1
AWTSTGSRTDTQY	TRBV30	TRBJ2-3
ASSQQGNTGELF	TRBV4-3	TRBJ2-2
ASSLGSRPGQSNNQPQH	TRBV11-2	TRBJ1-5
ASSPGGSPYEQY	TRBV7-2	TRBJ2-7
ASRLAGGYDEQY	TRBV27	TRBJ2-7
ASSSTSTGKNTEAF	TRBV28	TRBJ1-1
ASSVRDSSYNEQF	TRBV9	TRBJ2-1
ASSLGVANEKLF	TRBV7-2	TRBJ1-4
ASSLSVNQPQH	TRBV27	TRBJ1-5
ASSSDGHSYEQY	TRBV27	TRBJ2-7
ATSDRVALMKGNEQF	TRBV11-2	TRBJ2-1
AWSVLAGGVSYNEQF	TRBV30	TRBJ2-1
AYPTGVIGEQY	TRBV30	TRBJ2-7
SARELTDTQY	TRBV20-1	TRBJ2-3
ASSYLQEEQF	TRBV6-2/TRBV6-3	TRBJ2-1
ASSQSREGFNEQF	TRBV4-2	TRBJ2-1
ASSISSVNTGELF	TRBV19	TRBJ2-2
ASSLGTGRGNTEAF	TRBV5-6	TRBJ1-1
ASSMGASTDTQY	TRBV19	TRBJ2-3
ASSRDSPYNEQF	TRBV6-1	TRBJ2-1
AGSAWVQGTEAF	TRBV6-4	TRBJ1-1
AWSRARGYEQY	TRBV30	TRBJ2-7
ASSLRQGGAYGYT	TRBV12-3/TRBV12-4	TRBJ1-2
ASSDPYGYT	TRBV28	TRBJ1-2